This T cell receptor (beta chain) derives from a study of OX40 agonist ivuxolimab in advanced cancers. Study-level background: Intravenous ivuxolimab was administered to patients every 2 weeks at 0.01 to 10 mg/kg. Anti-PD-1, anti-PD-L1 or anti-CTLA-4 therapy given earlier was allowed, and approximately 40% had some. Study-level points and caveats: There was clonal expansion of CD4+ and CD8+ blood T cells by week 6 at 0.1 to 3.0 mg/kg.

Some clones are missing from TCRdb's copy, which holds only in-frame ones; the method was immunoSEQ multiplex PCR. The sample lists about 26,000 clones; roughly four fifths were seen once. The CDR3 is 15 amino acids. Trimming removed 4 bases from V and 3 bases from J, with 14 bases in between. From germline, CDR1 is MGHRA and CDR2 YSYEKL. Comment on this clone: What it recognizes is unknown.

The gene calls are TRBV4-1 and TRBJ2-3; no clear D. This TCR came from an adult with an advanced solid tumor such as melanoma, head and neck, liver or kidney cancer. Specimen: CD4+ or CD8+ T cells sorted from blood, collected in a trial of the OX40 agonist ivuxolimab. CDR3 amino acids: CASSPRTDLTDTQYF. The CDR3 DNA reads TGCGCCAGCAGCCCCCGAACGGACCTGACAGATACGCAGTATTTT.